This TCR beta chain was profiled in a study of blood T cell repertoires in COVID-19. Study at large: The origin of the acute and convalescent COVID-19 samples was the United States, Italy and Spain. From T cells, B-cell-depleted T cells, or PBMCs came the material, which was cDNA or gDNA.

Under the authors' procedure: Estimates of nucleated cell counts were drawn from the amplification of reference gene primers. Clones were read by immunoSEQ multiplex PCR, and TCRdb kept only the in-frame ones, dropping some. V and J calls and clone size follow that table, whereas D and trimming were derived from the DNA. The sample holds roughly 180,000 clones; roughly 82% are singletons and the top ten take around 5.2%. This clone was counted only a few times. The germline CDR1 and CDR2 sequences are GTSNPN and SVGIG (reference sequence). The CDR3 is 12 residues long. Trimming took off 4 bases at V and 7 bases at J, with 8 bases between the two ends.

The receptor was isolated from a woman aged 25 to 39 with acute or convalescent COVID-19. This chain joins TRBV30 and TRBJ1-6, with a weak D call TRBD1 (5 bases). Material: peripheral blood. CDR3 coding DNA: TGTGCCTGGACTCAGGGCAATTCACCCCTCCACTTT. Translation gives CAWTQGNSPLHF.